What follows describes a single TCR beta chain. Its antigen is still unknown. No much larger clone exists at a distance of one base, and base qualities are not known. The sample originates from a study of a mutant IDH1 vaccine in newly diagnosed glioma (dated by TCRdb to the early 2020s). Regarding the research as a whole: Vaccination was initiated 4-6 weeks after radiotherapy alone, or concurrently with temozolomide cycles in the chemotherapy-containing groups. Of the 25 to 40 patients who were treated, approximately 60% were male and about 40% were female, and the mean age was approximately 40 years. Prior to enrollment, standard therapy consisting of radiotherapy alone, temozolomide alone, or radiochemotherapy with temozolomide had been administered to patients, with the combination being received by most patients. The week-35 safety follow-up was designated visit V12, and the week-47 end of study was designated visit V13. Peripheral blood was drawn at six visits: V03 (baseline), V05, V07, V10, V12 and V13. For exploratory analyses, longitudinal TCRB deep sequencing was carried out in 25 treated patients wherever samples were available. Study-wide findings and limitations: The authors stated that sample limitations prevented analyses of patient blood samples from being reproduced. PBMC samples for TCRB deep sequencing were selected based on availability. Immune responses induced by the vaccine were seen in around 93% of patients across multiple MHC alleles. Pseudoprogression seemed to be unrelated to changes in the top peripheral T cell clonotypes found by TCRB sequencing.

What this sample's time point label stands for: week 35, safety follow-up. Each vaccine dose was 300 ug of a 20-mer mutant IDH1 peptide in Montanide, given subcutaneously with topical imiquimod. Across visits V03 through V10, patients got a total of eight vaccinations, given in weeks 1, 3, 5, 7, 11, 15, 19 and 23. All donors had newly diagnosed IDH1-mutant astrocytomas of WHO grade 3 or 4 that showed loss of nuclear ATRX. The samples were drawn from NOA16, a multicentre, single-arm, open-label phase I trial in Germany that tested a mutant IDH1 peptide vaccine in humans for the first time. The DNeasy Blood and Tissue Kit was used to extract genomic DNA from EDTA blood for TCRB sequencing. To prepare the library, the immunoSEQ multiplex PCR assay was applied. The hsTCRB Kit was used according to the manufacturer's protocol to amplify rearranged TCR beta chain sequences. Sequencing of TCRB libraries was carried out on an Illumina MiSeq. In the source study's methods: The kit vendor's proprietary platform handled demultiplexing, trimming and gene mapping. TCRdb stores this immuneACCESS table with in-frame sequences only. Part of the clones is absent; in the studies checked, under half of the shortfall reflects unresolved V genes, and no reason is known for the rest. The V and J calls and clone size were taken over from that table, and D and trimming were inferred from the DNA. For this sample the table gives some 30,000 clones, of which roughly 80% were detected only once. About a tenth of the sample is taken by the ten largest.

The clonotype comes from a woman aged 25 to 39 with glioma. Some clones in this sample may be carry-over from other donors' samples. Sequences were derived from PBMCs, sampled from a glioma patient whose treatment included an IDH1 peptide vaccine.

The bases are TGTGCCACTGGGCAGGCCCAAGACTCCTACAATGAGCAGTTCTTC. Translation gives CATGQAQDSYNEQFF. The V and J segments used are TRBV19 and TRBJ2-1; the D gene remains uncertain. Sequences LNHDA (CDR1) and SQIVND (CDR2) are obtained from the germline V gene (reference sequence). Inclusive of the bounding cysteine and phenylalanine, the CDR3 is 15 residues long. Only CDR3 DNA is held: 45 bases, read in frame from base 1. V lost 10 bases and J lost 0 bases; the stretch between them is 16 bases long.